These 22 T cell receptor beta chains came from one sample sequenced in a study of blood T cell repertoires in COVID-19. Clones were read by immunoSEQ multiplex PCR, and TCRdb kept only the in-frame ones, dropping some. The sample includes approximately 260,000 clones, 70% to 90% of them seen just once. The sequenced sample was peripheral blood. These receptors originate from a woman in her sixties or seventies with acute or convalescent COVID-19.

This chain joins TRBV3-1 (or the pseudogene TRBV3-2) and TRBJ1-2; 8 bases match TRBD1. The CDR3 extends over 14 amino acids. Trimming cost V 1 base and J 6 bases; bases outside gene matches: 4. The germline V gene has CDR1 LGHDT and CDR2 YNNKEL (reference sequence). The CDR3 DNA sequence: TGTGCCAGCAGCCAAGCTGGACAGGGCCATGGCTACACCTTC. Translating it yields CASSQAGQGHGYTF.

This clone has only one observation. The CDR3 sequence: CASSQEGARRGQKLFF. Written as DNA, the CDR3 is TGTGCCAGCAGCCAAGAGGGAGCCAGGCGGGGCCAAAAACTGTTTTTT. The rearrangement joins TRBV3-1 (or the pseudogene TRBV3-2) to TRBJ1-4; D might be TRBD1 (5 bases). Between the trimmed V and J ends, which lost 0 bases and 9 bases, there was a span of 17 bases. The CDR3 length is 16 residues. The germline gives CDR1 LGHDT, CDR2 YNNKEL (reference sequence).

The V gene is TRBV3-1 (or the pseudogene TRBV3-2), the J gene TRBJ2-1; weak D call: TRBD1 (6 bases). The CDR3 has 16 residues. In germline, CDR1 is LGHDT, CDR2 YNNKEL (reference sequence). V lost 4 bases and J lost 4, with 17 bases in between. CDR3 bases: TGTGCCAGCAGCCCGTTAACAGGGAACCCTTACAATGAGCAGTTCTTC. Its protein product is CASSPLTGNPYNEQFF.

The chain couples TRBV18 to TRBJ1-5, with 10 positions matching TRBD1. Per germline, CDR1 KGHSH and CDR2 LQKENI. CDR3 size: 16 residues. Germline trimming cut 2 bases from V and 6 bases from J; bases unmatched to any gene: 7. The CDR3 reads CASSPGTGVKFQPQHF. The CDR3, as DNA: TGTGCCAGCTCACCAGGGACAGGGGTAAAGTTTCAGCCCCAGCATTTT. Full variable domain (missing parts from reference TRBV18 and TRBJ1-5): NAGVMQNPRHLVRRRGQEARLRCSPMKGHSHVYWYRQLPEEGLKFMVYLQKENIIDESGMPKERFSAEFPKEGPSILRIQQVVRGDSAAYFCASSPGTGVKFQPQHFGDGTRLSIL.

In the case of this clone: The same CDR3 arises from other DNA sequences in this sample as well. As DNA, the CDR3 is TGCAGCGTCGGGAGTGGGGGTGCTAATGAAAAACTGTTTTTT. This codes for CSVGSGGANEKLFF. V and J are TRBV29-1 and TRBJ1-4; a weak D match, TRBD1 (5 bases). Looked up from germline, CDR1 is SQVTM and CDR2 is ANQGSEA. The length of the CDR3 is 14 residues. Trimming removed 6 bases from V and 3 bases from J, with 14 bases in between.

This sequence joins TRBV7-6 and TRBJ1-3; maybe TRBD1 (5 bases). The length of the CDR3 is 13 residues. The germline V gene has CDR1 SGHVS and CDR2 FNYEAQ. The V end was cut by 4 bases, the J end by 4 bases, with 8 bases between. The CDR3 here is CASSYRQGNTIYF. CDR3 coding DNA: TGTGCCAGCAGCTACAGACAGGGAAACACCATATATTTT.

The genes are TRBV10-3 and TRBJ1-1, with D possibly being TRBD1 (5 bases). Germline CDR1 reads ENHRY; CDR2 reads SYGVKD. V was cut by 6 bases and J by 0 bases, with 11 bases left in between. This CDR3 is built from 14 residues. DNA for the CDR3: TGTGCCATCAGACCTGGGGGGTTGAACACTGAAGCTTTCTTT. Its translation is CAIRPGGLNTEAFF.

This chain links TRBV7-3 with TRBJ1-1; D call uncertain. The germline CDR1 and CDR2 sequences are SGHTA and FQGTGA. The CDR3 covers 14 residues. Trimming removed 2 bases at V and 5 bases at J, with 12 bases between. The CDR3 DNA is TGTGCCAGCAGCTTAGGGTCGACGGGGACTGAAGCTTTCTTT. Its protein product is CASSLGSTGTEAFF.

This sequence joins TRBV6-5 and TRBJ2-2; TRBD2 is a possible D gene (6 bases). Germline V CDR1 and CDR2: MNHEY, SVGAGI. This CDR3 contains 14 residues. V was trimmed by 8 bases and J by 0 bases, leaving 10 bases between them. CDR3 bases: TGTGCCAGCGGGGCGGGATCGAACACCGGGGAGCTGTTTTTT. Encoded protein: CASGAGSNTGELFF.

This sequence joins TRBV18 and TRBJ2-3, with unresolved D. Trimming took off 1 base at V and 3 bases at J, with 5 bases between the two ends. CDR1 and CDR2 from the germline V gene are KGHSH and LQKENI. The CDR3 consists of 13 residues. In DNA, the CDR3 is TGTGCCAGCTCACCACAAACAACAGATACGCAGTATTTT. Its protein is CASSPQTTDTQYF.

This chain uses TRBV15 with TRBJ1-2; 9 positions match TRBD1. The CDR3 contains 14 residues. Per germline, CDR1 LNHNV and CDR2 YYDKDF (reference sequence). The trim removed 6 bases at V and 1 base at J, leaving 3 bases unmatched. Here the CDR3 DNA reads TGTGCCACCAGGGGGACAGGGCTTAACTATGGCTACACCTTC. This gives the protein CATRGTGLNYGYTF.

The chain recombines TRBV4-1 with TRBJ1-2, with unresolved D. CDR3 size: 14 residues. Germline V gives CDR1 MGHRA, CDR2 YSYEKL. With 2 bases removed from V and 8 bases from J, the gap between germline ends came to 15 bases. The CDR3 loop reads CASSQTARPYGYTF. The CDR3 DNA follows: TGCGCCAGCAGCCAAACGGCCAGGCCCTACGGCTACACCTTC.

The chain combines TRBV5-1 with TRBJ1-3; TRBD1 matches 11 bases. Germline lookup yields CDR1 SGHRS and CDR2 YFSETQ. The CDR3 covers 15 residues. The junction had 5 bases not matched to a gene; V was cut back by 5 bases and J by 4 bases. The DNA for the CDR3 is TGCGCCAGCAGGAGTGGACAGGGGGCAGGAAACACCATATATTTT. Encoded protein: CASRSGQGAGNTIYF.

This clone was detected a few times. The gene calls are TRBV5-6 and TRBJ1-5, with 7 bases lining up with TRBD1. CDR1 is SGHDT and CDR2 is YYEEEE in the germline V gene. The ends lost 0 bases at V and 6 bases at J; junction bases unmatched: 9. CDR3 size: 16 residues. The CDR3 is CASSLGAGGGGQPQHF. The CDR3 coding sequence is TGTGCCAGCAGCTTGGGTGCAGGGGGAGGAGGTCAGCCCCAGCATTTT.

The sample holds many counts of this clone. The rearrangement joins TRBV5-5 to TRBJ1-2; a weak D match, TRBD1 (6 bases). Germline CDR1 SGHKS, CDR2 YYEKEE (reference sequence). The length of the CDR3 is 17 residues. With 4 bases removed from V and 0 bases from J, the gap between germline ends came to 19 bases. This chain's CDR3 is CASSTGGRGASNYGYTF. DNA for the CDR3: TGTGCCAGCAGCACGGGGGGACGGGGGGCGTCTAACTATGGCTACACCTTC.

This clone was observed a few times. The chain carries TRBV5-6 and TRBJ1-1, with 7 bases that match TRBD1. V was clipped by 4 bases and J by 3 bases; unmatched bases: 9. Per germline, CDR1 SGHDT and CDR2 YYEEEE. The length of the CDR3 is 15 residues. As DNA, the CDR3 is TGTGCCAGCAGCCTCAGGGGGGTAAGGTACACTGAAGCTTTCTTT. This gives the protein CASSLRGVRYTEAFF.

The CDR3: CASRRQGGNYGYTF. DNA of the CDR3: TGTGCCAGCCGACGTCAGGGAGGGAACTATGGCTACACCTTC. The V call is TRBV7-9, the J call TRBJ1-2, with a tentative D call TRBD1 (5 bases). The ends were cut back, 8 bases at V and 2 bases at J, with 15 bases in the middle. This CDR3 region has 14 residues. Looked up from germline, CDR1 is SEHNR and CDR2 is FQNEAQ (reference sequence).

The chain carries TRBV6-6 and TRBJ1-5; 9 nucleotides agree with TRBD1. Germline CDR1 MNHNY, CDR2 SVGAGI (reference sequence). J gave up 11 bases and V 5 bases, and 10 bases lay outside the gene matches. The CDR3 runs 14 residues. The CDR3 loop is CASSRSGQGMSQHF. CDR3 nucleotide sequence: TGTGCCAGCAGTCGATCGGGACAGGGCATGTCCCAGCATTTT.

The chain joins TRBV12-5 to TRBJ2-1, with D unclear. V dropped 1 base and J dropped 6 bases, with 7 bases sitting between them. The CDR3 has 13 amino acids. Germline CDR1 is LGHNT and CDR2 is FRNRAP. The CDR3 region has the DNA TGTGCTAGTGGTTTGGGCGGTGGCAATGAGCAGTTCTTC. Translating gives CASGLGGGNEQFF.

The chain has TRBV6-5 and TRBJ1-2; D is unclear. CDR1 and CDR2 (germline): MNHEY, SVGAGI. CDR3 length: 14 amino acids. V lost 0 bases, J lost 8 bases, and 13 bases lay in between. The CDR3 reads CASSYSGEAGGYTF. DNA for the CDR3: TGTGCCAGCAGTTACTCAGGAGAAGCGGGAGGCTACACCTTC.

The V call is TRBV5-1, the J call TRBJ2-5; 10 nucleotides line up with TRBD1. With 3 bases clipped from V and 2 bases from J, the junction kept 4 bases outside the gene matches. The CDR3 extends over 15 amino acids. The germline V gene has CDR1 SGHRS and CDR2 YFSETQ. This CDR3 is CASSSGQGNQETQYF. CDR3 DNA: TGCGCCAGCAGCTCGGGACAGGGGAATCAAGAGACCCAGTACTTC.

This rearrangement joins TRBV7-2 to TRBJ1-5; D unclear. Trimming left V 1 base short and J 4 bases short, with 8 bases between. This CDR3 is 14 amino acids long. Looked up from germline, CDR1 is SGHTA and CDR2 is FQGNSA. Here the CDR3 reads CASSLGGWNQPQHF. The DNA of the CDR3 is TGTGCCAGCAGCTTAGGAGGGTGGAATCAGCCCCAGCATTTT.